This entry lists 27 T cell receptor beta chains sequenced from one sample in a study of identical twins. TCRdb ran MiXCR on the 5' RACE reads and lists one entry per CDR3 protein. Of 250,000 to 350,000 distinct CDR3 sequences in the sample, less than 9% were seen once. This sample also appeared in a second study, on yellow fever vaccine responses in identical twins.

Specimen: memory (CD45RO+) T cells sorted from blood. These receptor sequences come from a woman between 18 and 29 years old in good health.

This clonotype was picked up many times. The rearrangement uses TRBV27 and TRBJ1-1; D is perhaps TRBD1 (5 bases). Trimming removed 5 bases from V and 4 bases from J, with 17 bases in between. The CDR3 is made up of 15 amino acids. Germline V gene data show CDR1 as MNHEY and CDR2 as SMNVEV (reference sequence). The CDR3 sequence is CASSPRGGTPTEAFF. CDR3 DNA sequence: TGTGCCAGCAGTCCCCGGGGGGGGACCCCCACTGAAGCTTTCTTT.

The V and J genes are TRBV28 and TRBJ1-6, with D unclear. This CDR3 is built from 13 residues. Trimming took 7 bases from V and 5 from J, leaving 9 bases between them. Germline CDR1 is MDHEN and CDR2 is SYDVKM. CDR3 DNA: TGTGCCAGCAAGAACGGTGATAATTCACCCCTCCACTTT. Translation: CASKNGDNSPLHF.

The J gene is TRBJ2-1, the V gene TRBV20-1, with 7 bases fitting TRBD2. This CDR3 has 15 residues. Per germline, CDR1 DFQATT and CDR2 SNEGSKA (reference sequence). CDR3 bases: TGCACTGCCGGAAGAGCGGGGAGCTCCTACAATGAGCAGTTCTTC. Translation gives CTAGRAGSSYNEQFF.

This clonotype was observed once. Since the CDR3 does not end with the conserved phenylalanine or tryptophan, this likely comes from a read error. CDR3 DNA sequence: TGTGCTAGTGACCTGGACAGGCCGACCTACGAGCAGTACATC. As protein: CASDLDRPTYEQYI. V usage is TRBV12-5 and J usage is TRBJ2-7; TRBD1 matches at 7 bases. Germline V CDR1 and CDR2: LGHNT, FRNRAP. V shed 7 bases and J 2 bases; nucleotides not matched to a gene: 8. This CDR3 has 14 amino acids.

This clonotype was picked up a small number of times. The genes are TRBV7-7 and TRBJ2-1; 10 bases line up with TRBD1. The CDR3 length is 14 residues. The germline V gene has CDR1 SSHAT and CDR2 FNYEAQ (reference sequence). J was trimmed by 7 bases and V by 5 bases; bases with no gene match: 5. The CDR3 DNA follows: TGTGCCAGCAGCGCGGGACAGGGGTCGAATGAGCAGTTCTTC. Amino acid sequence: CASSAGQGSNEQFF.

In its sample, this clonotype was seen once. V gene TRBV18 combines with J gene TRBJ2-1; tentatively, D is TRBD1 (5 bases). The CDR3 is 15 amino acids. Germline loops: CDR1 KGHSH, CDR2 LQKENI. Trimming shortened V by 1 base and J by 2 bases, and 9 bases separated the two germline ends. CDR3 sequence (DNA): TGTGCCAGCTCACCACGACAGTCTCCCTACAATGAGCAGTTCTTC. This sequence encodes CASSPRQSPYNEQFF.

There are many counts of this clonotype. This chain uses TRBV14 with TRBJ2-7, with TRBD1 as a possible D gene (6 bases). This CDR3 has 14 residues. The germline V and J ends were trimmed by 0 bases and 6 bases, with 12 bases remaining between them. CDR1 and CDR2 (germline): SGHDN, FVKESK. The CDR3 loop reads CASSQEKTGVEQYV. The CDR3 DNA follows: TGTGCCAGCAGCCAAGAGAAGACAGGTGTCGAGCAGTACGTC.

The sample holds many counts of this clonotype. V is TRBV3-1 and J is TRBJ2-3, with TRBD1 matching 10 bases. Trimming at V came to 3 bases and at J to 2 bases, leaving 8 bases not matched to a gene. CDR3 length: 17 amino acids. Germline CDR1 LGHDT, CDR2 YNNKEL (reference sequence). The CDR3 is CASSHMTGGSPTDTQYF. DNA for the CDR3: TGTGCCAGCAGCCATATGACAGGGGGCTCTCCCACAGATACGCAGTATTTT.

The table lists this clonotype with a few counts. The J gene is TRBJ2-2, the V gene TRBV4-2, with TRBD2 as a possible D gene (5 bases). The CDR3 covers 16 residues. Germline CDR1 LGHNA, CDR2 YNFKEQ. With 1 base removed from V and 4 bases from J, the gap between germline ends came to 13 bases. The CDR3 DNA sequence: TGTGCCAGCAGCCAAGGGGAAGCGGTCTTCACCGGGGAGCTGTTTTTT. Encoded protein: CASSQGEAVFTGELFF.

This chain connects TRBV20-1 to TRBJ1-2, with 9 bases identical to TRBD1. The germline V gene encodes CDR1 DFQATT and CDR2 SNEGSKA (reference sequence). V shed 4 bases and J 1 base; nucleotides not matched to a gene: 4. The length of the CDR3 is 14 residues. CDR3 sequence: CSATQGALNYGYTF. The CDR3, as DNA: TGCAGTGCTACACAGGGGGCGCTTAACTATGGCTACACCTTC.

As regards this clonotype: Likely a read error: the CDR3 ends without its conserved phenylalanine or tryptophan. The chain is built from TRBV2 and TRBJ2-5; a possible D gene is TRBD2 (5 bases). Germline values: CDR1 SNHLY, CDR2 FYNNEI. This CDR3 contains 14 residues. Between the trimmed V and J ends, which lost 4 bases and 2 bases, there was a span of 11 bases. The DNA of the CDR3 is TGTGCCAGCAGTGTCACTAGGGTTCAAGAGACCCAGTACTAC. Amino acids: CASSVTRVQETQYY.

This clonotype was found many times. The chain couples TRBV27 to TRBJ2-1, with D unresolved. The V and J ends lost 8 bases and 4 bases respectively, with 6 bases between them. The CDR3 is made up of 11 amino acids. Germline CDR1 is MNHEY and CDR2 is SMNVEV (reference sequence). The CDR3 sequence: CASGMYNEQFF. CDR3 in DNA: TGTGCCAGCGGGATGTACAATGAGCAGTTCTTC.

This clonotype occurred many times. The V gene is TRBV20-1, the J gene TRBJ1-6; 7 bases agree with TRBD1. The CDR3 runs to 14 residues. The V gene end was trimmed by 6 bases and the J gene end by 5 bases; junction bases not matched to a gene: 7. CDR1 DFQATT and CDR2 SNEGSKA come from the germline V gene (reference sequence). The CDR3 bases are TGCAGTGCCAGGGGGGGGGCAAATAATTCACCCCTCCACTTT. Protein sequence: CSARGGANNSPLHF.

This clonotype appeared a few times. The chain is built from TRBV5-5 and TRBJ2-3; D gene ambiguous. The CDR3 sequence is 14 residues long. V dropped 3 bases and J dropped 6 bases, with 14 bases sitting between them. Germline assignment: CDR1 SGHKS and CDR2 YYEKEE (reference sequence). CDR3 nucleotides: TGTGCCAGCAGCTCCCAGAAGGACCTGGATACGCAGTATTTT. Protein sequence: CASSSQKDLDTQYF. The entire variable domain, with the rest obtained from reference TRBV5-5 and TRBJ2-3, is as follows: DAGVTQSPTHLIKTRGQQVTLRCSPISGHKSVSWYQQVLGQGPQFIFQYYEKEERGRGNFPDRFSARQFPNYSSELNVNALLLGDSALYLCASSSQKDLDTQYFGPGTRLTVL.

This clonotype has a count of ten or more. This chain connects TRBV20-1 to TRBJ2-1, with D tentatively TRBD2 (6 bases). Trimming pared 6 bases from V and 9 bases from J, leaving 18 bases between. The CDR3 totals 13 residues. Germline CDR1 and CDR2: DFQATT and SNEGSKA (reference sequence). CDR3 coding DNA: TGCAGTGCCAGATCACCAACGGGAGCTGAGCAGTTCTTC. Amino acid sequence: CSARSPTGAEQFF.

This clonotype was detected ten times or more. The chain uses TRBV5-8 and TRBJ1-2, with D possibly matching TRBD1 (5 bases). Germline V CDR1 and CDR2: SGHTS, YDEGEE. This CDR3 is built from 18 residues. Trimming took off 0 bases at V and 0 bases at J, with 18 bases between the two ends. The CDR3 reads CASSLASGASYSNYGYTF. DNA of the CDR3: TGTGCCAGCAGCTTGGCCTCTGGGGCTTCGTACTCTAACTATGGCTACACCTTC.

The chain has TRBV27 and TRBJ2-1, with D unclear. V was pared by 3 bases and J by 0 bases, with 6 bases between. The CDR3 loop spans 14 amino acids. CDR1 MNHEY and CDR2 SMNVEV come from the germline V gene (reference sequence). This chain's CDR3 is CASSLPSSYNEQFF. The CDR3 DNA reads as TGTGCCAGCAGTTTGCCCTCCTCCTACAATGAGCAGTTCTTC.

Only a few counts were recorded for this clonotype. The chain is built from TRBV5-6 and TRBJ2-4; D perhaps matches TRBD1 (7 bases). With 0 bases removed from V and 8 bases from J, the gap between germline ends came to 9 bases. The CDR3 length is 13 residues. Germline V gene lookup returns CDR1 SGHDT and CDR2 YYEEEE. The CDR3 DNA reads as TGTGCCAGCAGCTTGGGCAGGGGGGACATTCAGTACTTC. Amino acid sequence: CASSLGRGDIQYF.

This clonotype has only a few counts. The CDR3 protein is CASTPTGVGEKLFF. CDR3 coding DNA: TGTGCCAGCACCCCGACAGGGGTAGGAGAAAAACTGTTTTTT. This chain joins TRBV6-1 and TRBJ1-4, with 8 bases fitting TRBD1. The CDR3 contains 14 residues. Trimming cost V 7 bases and J 8 bases; bases outside gene matches: 9. Germline V CDR1 and CDR2: MNHNS, SASEGT.

This chain links TRBV29-1 with TRBJ2-4; D possibly corresponds to TRBD1 (7 bases). V lost 4 bases and J 4 bases, leaving 17 bases between the germline ends. Germline-derived CDR1 and CDR2 are SQVTM and ANQGSEA. The CDR3 is made up of 15 amino acids. CDR3 coding DNA: TGCAGCGTTGGGGGGGCAGGGGGTCAGAAAAACATTCAGTACTTC. Protein sequence: CSVGGAGGQKNIQYF.

The chain is built from TRBV14 and TRBJ2-2, with 7 bases aligning to TRBD2. J lost 5 bases, V lost 4 bases, and 13 bases had no gene match. The germline V gene has CDR1 SGHDN and CDR2 FVKESK. The CDR3 is made up of 17 amino acids. CDR3 bases: TGTGCCAGCAGCCCCATAGGCGGGGCGCGGGGGACCGGGGAGCTGTTTTTT. It specifies CASSPIGGARGTGELFF.

This clonotype appeared many times. The chain is built from TRBV20-1 and TRBJ2-1, with TRBD2 matching 13 bases. This CDR3 is built from 19 residues. Per germline, CDR1 DFQATT and CDR2 SNEGSKA (reference sequence). J lost 0 bases, V lost 5 bases, and 13 bases had no gene match. This CDR3 is CSADPPLTSGRLSYNEQFF. In nucleotides, the CDR3 is TGCAGTGCTGACCCTCCCCTGACTAGCGGGAGGCTCTCCTACAATGAGCAGTTCTTC.

This chain joins TRBV6-1 and TRBJ1-2; perhaps TRBD1 as D (5 bases). Between the trimmed V and J ends, which lost 5 bases and 8 bases, there was a span of 18 bases. The V gene's germline CDR1 is MNHNS and CDR2 SASEGT. The length of the CDR3 is 14 residues. The CDR3 DNA is TGTGCCAGCAGTCAACGGGATCGCGGGACCGGCTACACCTTC. Protein product: CASSQRDRGTGYTF.

This clonotype was detected a few times. The chain couples TRBV25-1 to TRBJ1-1; 8 bases are shared with TRBD1. V lost 4 bases and J lost 0; bases outside the gene matches: 10. This CDR3 has 17 residues. CDR1 MGHDK and CDR2 SYGVNS come from the germline V gene. The CDR3 here is CASSGTQGVFLNTEAFF. CDR3 DNA sequence: TGTGCCAGCAGTGGGACACAGGGGGTCTTCTTGAACACTGAAGCTTTCTTT.

The V call is TRBV7-3, the J call TRBJ2-1; D not resolved. The germline CDR1 and CDR2 sequences are SGHTA and FQGTGA. The CDR3 is made up of 15 amino acids. V was cut by 1 base and J by 5 bases, with 12 bases left in between. CDR3 DNA: TGTGCCAGCAGCTTAAGGGCCAATGGGAACAATGAGCAGTTCTTC. Translated, it gives CASSLRANGNNEQFF.

The chain has TRBV7-6 and TRBJ2-1; 9 bases fit TRBD2. CDR1 SGHVS and CDR2 FNYEAQ come from the germline V gene. V was pared by 0 bases and J by 9 bases, with 9 bases of the junction left unmatched. The CDR3 is 16 residues long. The CDR3 reads CASSLALAGTLGEQFF. The CDR3 coding sequence is TGTGCCAGCAGCTTAGCGCTAGCGGGGACCCTCGGTGAGCAGTTCTTC.

This chain joins TRBV20-1 and TRBJ2-3; the D is unclear. CDR3 size: 13 residues. In germline, CDR1 is DFQATT, CDR2 SNEGSKA (reference sequence). Trimming removed 1 base at V and 3 bases at J, with 8 bases between. In DNA, the CDR3 is TGCAGTGCTAGAGCTCCTAAGACAGATACGCAGTATTTT. It yields the protein CSARAPKTDTQYF.